The sequence of this TCR beta chain was determined in a study of technical replicates of blood from several donors. Assay used: immunoSEQ multiplex PCR; TCRdb lists only in-frame clones, some missing. The sample contains 65,000 to 80,000 clones, more than 85% of which appear only once. Germline V gives CDR1 SGHDN, CDR2 FVKESK. This CDR3 is 11 amino acids long. V was shortened by 8 bases and J by 14 bases, with 15 bases between the two germline ends. This chain links TRBV14 with TRBJ1-4; perhaps TRBD1 as D (5 bases). This TCR was recovered from a human donor in good health. The sample consisted of T cells isolated from PBMCs. This CDR3 reads CASSSGRILFF. CDR3 nucleotides: TGTGCCAGCTCGTCAGGGCGGATCCTGTTTTTT.